Here is one T cell receptor (beta chain) with its context. This entry comes from a study of blood T cell repertoires in COVID-19. Study details: PBMCs, B-cell-depleted T cells, or T cells provided the cDNA or gDNA that made up the material.

Sequencing was performed with immunoSEQ multiplex PCR; in TCRdb, only in-frame clones are kept and a portion is missing. The profile shows some 90,000 clones, roughly 80% of them singletons. Germline V gene lookup returns CDR1 SNHLY and CDR2 FYNNEI. The CDR3 length is 15 residues. V lost 3 bases and J lost 7; bases outside the gene matches: 7. The specimen sequenced was peripheral blood. The TCR originated in a man between 65 and 80 years old with active or convalescent COVID-19. The gene calls are TRBV2 and TRBJ2-3; 10 bases match TRBD2. As DNA, the CDR3 is TGTGCCAGCAGTGATTCAACTAGCGGGGTAAATACGCAGTATTTT. Amino acids: CASSDSTSGVNTQYF.